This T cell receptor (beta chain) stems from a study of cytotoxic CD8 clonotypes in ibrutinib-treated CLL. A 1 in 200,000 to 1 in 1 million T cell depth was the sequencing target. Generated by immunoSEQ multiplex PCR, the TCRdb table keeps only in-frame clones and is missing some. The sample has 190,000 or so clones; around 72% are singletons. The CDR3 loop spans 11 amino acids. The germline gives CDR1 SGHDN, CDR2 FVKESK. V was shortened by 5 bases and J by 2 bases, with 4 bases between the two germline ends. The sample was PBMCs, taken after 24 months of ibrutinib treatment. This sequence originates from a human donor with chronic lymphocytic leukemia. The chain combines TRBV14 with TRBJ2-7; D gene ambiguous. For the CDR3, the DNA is TGTGCCAGCAGCGAGGCCTACGAGCAGTACTTC. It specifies CASSEAYEQYF.